In this sample, the clone carrying this TCR beta chain turned up many times. Its antigen remains unknown. The time point here: persistent/refractory GD, antithyroid drugs over 5 years with positive TRAb. PBMC-extracted RNA yielded the TCR library. Patients hailed from an endocrinology department in Xi'an, China. A peripheral blood sample, 8 to 10 milliliters in volume, was drawn into EDTA tubes. The data belong to a study of regulatory T cells in long-lasting Graves disease. Building the TCR beta libraries relied on iRepertoire HTBI primers, and CDR3 regions underwent Arm-PCR. In the source study's methods: Identification across samples found 50 to 80 TRBV and over 12 TRBJ segments. TCRdb passed the multiplex PCR reads through MiXCR, listing each CDR3 protein once. The V and J calls were determined by TCRdb, not by the authors. The table has approximately 350,000 distinct CDR3 sequences, 20% to 25% seen once.

Germline V gives CDR1 MDHEN, CDR2 SYDVKM. The CDR3 is 15 residues long. The V end was cut by 9 bases, the J end by 0 bases, with 12 bases between. Study observations and caveats: Gene preferences differed: TRBV28, TRBJ1-2, TRBJ2-5 in persistent cases.

V and J are TRBV28 and TRBJ2-6; D gene uncertain. This clonotype originated in a woman aged 40-49 years with Graves disease. The sample was peripheral blood mononuclear cells (PBMCs), taken when the disease was refractory, from a patient treated with antithyroid drugs. CDR3 nucleotide sequence: TGTGCCAGTAGGAACTGGAACTCTGGGGCCAACGTCCTGACTTTC. Translation: CASRNWNSGANVLTF.